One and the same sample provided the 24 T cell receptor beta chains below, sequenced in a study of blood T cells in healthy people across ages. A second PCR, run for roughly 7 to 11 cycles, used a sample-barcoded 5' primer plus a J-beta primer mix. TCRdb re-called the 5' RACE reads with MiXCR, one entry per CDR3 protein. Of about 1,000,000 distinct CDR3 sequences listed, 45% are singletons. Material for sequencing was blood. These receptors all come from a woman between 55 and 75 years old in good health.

CDR3 in DNA: TGCAGTGTATCTGGATTGTCAAATACGCAGTATTTT. This codes for CSVSGLSNTQYF. J is TRBJ2-3 and V is TRBV20-1; D is undetermined. The germline V and J ends were trimmed by 7 bases and 7 bases, with 15 bases remaining between them. The germline gives CDR1 DFQATT, CDR2 SNEGSKA (reference sequence). The length of the CDR3 is 12 residues.

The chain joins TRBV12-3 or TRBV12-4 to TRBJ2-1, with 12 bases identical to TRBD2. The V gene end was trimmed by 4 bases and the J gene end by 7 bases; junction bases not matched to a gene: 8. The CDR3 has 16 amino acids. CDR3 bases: TGTGCCAGCAGTTCGCCCTCTAGCGGGAGGGCGAATGAGCAGTTCTTC. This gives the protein CASSSPSSGRANEQFF.

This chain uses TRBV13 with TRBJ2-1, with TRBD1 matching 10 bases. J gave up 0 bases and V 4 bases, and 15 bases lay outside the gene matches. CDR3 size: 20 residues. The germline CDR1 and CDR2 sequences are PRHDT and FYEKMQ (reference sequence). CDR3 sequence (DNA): TGTGCCAGCAGCTACGATAAGACAGGGGGCGGCTTTAGCTCCTACAATGAGCAGTTCTTC. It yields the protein CASSYDKTGGGFSSYNEQFF.

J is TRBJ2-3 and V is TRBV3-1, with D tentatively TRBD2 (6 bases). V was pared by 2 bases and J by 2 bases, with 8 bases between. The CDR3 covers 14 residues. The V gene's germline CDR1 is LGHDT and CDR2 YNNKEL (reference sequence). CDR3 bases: TGTGCCAGCAGCCAACAGCGGGCCACAGATACGCAGTATTTT. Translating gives CASSQQRATDTQYF.

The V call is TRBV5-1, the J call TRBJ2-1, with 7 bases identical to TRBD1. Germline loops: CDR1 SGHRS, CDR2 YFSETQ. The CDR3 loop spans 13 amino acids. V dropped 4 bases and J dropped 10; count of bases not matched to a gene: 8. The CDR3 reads CASSDPGGSEQFF. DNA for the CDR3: TGCGCCAGCAGCGACCCAGGGGGTAGCGAGCAGTTCTTC.

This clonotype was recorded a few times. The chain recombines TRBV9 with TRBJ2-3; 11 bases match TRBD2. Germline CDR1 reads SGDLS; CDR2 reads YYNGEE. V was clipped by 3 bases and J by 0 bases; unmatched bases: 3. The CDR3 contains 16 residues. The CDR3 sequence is CASSARTSGSTDTQYF. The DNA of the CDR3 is TGTGCCAGCAGCGCGAGGACTAGCGGGAGCACAGATACGCAGTATTTT.

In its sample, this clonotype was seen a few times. CDR3 in amino acids: CSARVSGRINEQYF. Written as DNA, the CDR3 is TGCAGTGCTAGAGTAAGCGGGAGGATCAACGAGCAGTACTTC. This sequence joins TRBV20-1 and TRBJ2-7; TRBD2 agrees at 9 bases. Unmatched junction bases numbered 6, after V lost 1 base and J lost 5 bases. Germline lookup yields CDR1 DFQATT and CDR2 SNEGSKA (reference sequence). The CDR3 is 14 amino acids.

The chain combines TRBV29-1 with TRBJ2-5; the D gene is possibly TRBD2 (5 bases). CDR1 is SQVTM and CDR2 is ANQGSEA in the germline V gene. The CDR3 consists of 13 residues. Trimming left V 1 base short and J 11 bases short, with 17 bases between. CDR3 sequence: CSVEAGRRLEQYF. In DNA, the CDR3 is TGCAGCGTTGAAGCGGGCAGGAGGCTGGAGCAGTACTTC.

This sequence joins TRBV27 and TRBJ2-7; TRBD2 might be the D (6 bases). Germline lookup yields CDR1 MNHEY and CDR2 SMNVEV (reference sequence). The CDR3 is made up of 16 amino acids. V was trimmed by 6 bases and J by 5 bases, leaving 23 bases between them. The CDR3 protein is CASRPSLFSGGNEQYF. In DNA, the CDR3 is TGTGCCAGCAGACCTTCTCTCTTCAGCGGCGGGAACGAGCAGTACTTC.

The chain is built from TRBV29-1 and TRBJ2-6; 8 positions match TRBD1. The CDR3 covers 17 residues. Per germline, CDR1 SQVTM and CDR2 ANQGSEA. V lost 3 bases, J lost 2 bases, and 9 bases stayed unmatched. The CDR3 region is CSVEVDRGLPGANVLTF. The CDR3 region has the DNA TGCAGCGTTGAGGTAGACAGGGGCCTTCCTGGGGCCAACGTCCTGACTTTC. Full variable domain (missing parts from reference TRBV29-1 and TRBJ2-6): SAVISQKPSRDICQRGTSLTIQCQVDSQVTMMFWYRQQPGQSLTLIATANQGSEATYESGFVIDKFPISRPNLTFSTLTVSNMSPEDSSIYLCSVEVDRGLPGANVLTFGAGSRLTVL.

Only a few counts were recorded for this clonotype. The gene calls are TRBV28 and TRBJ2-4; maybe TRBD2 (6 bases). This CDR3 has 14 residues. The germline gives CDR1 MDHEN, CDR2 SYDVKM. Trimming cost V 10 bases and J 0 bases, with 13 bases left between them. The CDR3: CATLEGGAKNIQYF. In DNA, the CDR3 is TGTGCCACCCTGGAGGGAGGAGCCAAAAACATTCAGTACTTC. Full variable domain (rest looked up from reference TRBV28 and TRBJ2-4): DVKVTQSSRYLVKRTGEKVFLECVQDMDHENMFWYRQDPGLGLRLIYFSYDVKMKEKGDIPEGYSVSREKKERFSLILESASTNQTSMYLCATLEGGAKNIQYFGAGTRLSVL.

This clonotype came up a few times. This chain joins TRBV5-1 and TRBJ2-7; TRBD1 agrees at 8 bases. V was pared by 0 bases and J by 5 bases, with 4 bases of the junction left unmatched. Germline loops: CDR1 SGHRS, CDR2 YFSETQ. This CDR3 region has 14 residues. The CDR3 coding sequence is TGCGCCAGCAGCTTGGTCAGGGGGCTGGACGAGCAGTACTTC. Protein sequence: CASSLVRGLDEQYF.

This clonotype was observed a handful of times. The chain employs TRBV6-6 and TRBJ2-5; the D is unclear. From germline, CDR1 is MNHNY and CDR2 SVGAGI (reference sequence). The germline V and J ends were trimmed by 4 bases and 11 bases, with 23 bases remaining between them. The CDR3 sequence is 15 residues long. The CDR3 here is CASSSSEYRFGEQYF. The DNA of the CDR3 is TGTGCCAGCAGTTCGTCGGAATACCGATTCGGTGAGCAGTACTTC.

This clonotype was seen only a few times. The CDR3 sequence is CASSWDRGLLETQYF. CDR3 bases: TGTGCCAGCAGTTGGGACAGGGGGCTGTTGGAGACCCAGTACTTC. The chain carries TRBV6-6 and TRBJ2-5; 12 bases are shared with TRBD1. Losses at the gene ends were 4 bases for V and 5 bases for J; bases not matched to a gene: 5. Germline lookup yields CDR1 MNHNY and CDR2 SVGAGI (reference sequence). The CDR3 spans 15 residues.

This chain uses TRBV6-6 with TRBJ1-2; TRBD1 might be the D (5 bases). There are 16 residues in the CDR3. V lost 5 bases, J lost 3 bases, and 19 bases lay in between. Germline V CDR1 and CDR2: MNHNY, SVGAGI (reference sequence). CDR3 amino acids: CASSHTGQGRDYGYTF. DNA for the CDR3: TGTGCCAGCAGTCACACGGGGCAGGGCAGGGACTATGGCTACACCTTC.

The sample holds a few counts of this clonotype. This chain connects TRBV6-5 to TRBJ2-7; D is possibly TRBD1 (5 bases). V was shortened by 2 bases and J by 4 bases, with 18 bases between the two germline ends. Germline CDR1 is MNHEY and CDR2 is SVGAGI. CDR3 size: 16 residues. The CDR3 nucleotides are TGTGCCAGCAGTTACACAAGGGGTAGTTTAAGATACGAGCAGTACTTC. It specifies CASSYTRGSLRYEQYF.

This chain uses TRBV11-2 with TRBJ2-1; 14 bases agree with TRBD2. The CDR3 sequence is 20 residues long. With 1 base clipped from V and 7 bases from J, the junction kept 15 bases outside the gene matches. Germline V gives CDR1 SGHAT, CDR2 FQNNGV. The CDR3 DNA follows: TGTGCCAGCAGCTTAGTTCTGGGACTAGCGGGAGTCACCCTAAGGAATGAGCAGTTCTTC. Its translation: CASSLVLGLAGVTLRNEQFF.

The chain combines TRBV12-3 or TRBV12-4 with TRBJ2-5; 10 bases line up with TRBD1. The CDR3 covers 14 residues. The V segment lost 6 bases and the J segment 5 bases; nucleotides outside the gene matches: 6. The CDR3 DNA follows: TGTGCCAGCAGCCGACAGGGGGCGCGTGAGACCCAGTACTTC. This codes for CASSRQGARETQYF.

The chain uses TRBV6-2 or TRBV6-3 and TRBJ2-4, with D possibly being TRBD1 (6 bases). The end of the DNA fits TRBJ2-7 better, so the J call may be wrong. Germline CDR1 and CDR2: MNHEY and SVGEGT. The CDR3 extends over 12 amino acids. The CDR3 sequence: CASSGGMHEQYF. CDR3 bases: TGTGCCAGCAGTGGGGGCATGCACGAGCAGTACTTC.

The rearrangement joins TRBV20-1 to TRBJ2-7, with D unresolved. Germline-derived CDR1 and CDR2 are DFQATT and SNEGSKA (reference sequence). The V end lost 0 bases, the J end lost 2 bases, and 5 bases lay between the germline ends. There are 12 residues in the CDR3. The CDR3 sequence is CSARDTAYEQYF. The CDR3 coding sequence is TGCAGTGCTAGAGATACCGCCTACGAGCAGTACTTC.

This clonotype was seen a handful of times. The DNA of the CDR3 is TGTGCCAGCAGCCAAGACCCCACCCCAAGTGGAGATACGCAGTATTTT. This encodes CASSQDPTPSGDTQYF. V and J are TRBV4-2 and TRBJ2-3; D unclear. The CDR3 has 16 amino acids. Per the germline V gene, CDR1 is LGHNA and CDR2 is YNFKEQ. Trimming took 0 bases from V and 5 from J, leaving 15 bases between them.

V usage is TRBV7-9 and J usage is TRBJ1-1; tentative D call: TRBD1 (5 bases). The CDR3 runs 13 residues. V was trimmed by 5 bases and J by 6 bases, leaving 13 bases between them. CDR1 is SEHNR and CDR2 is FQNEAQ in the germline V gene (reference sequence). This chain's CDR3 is CASSPLGEAEAFF. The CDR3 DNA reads TGTGCCAGCAGCCCCTTGGGGGAGGCTGAAGCTTTCTTT. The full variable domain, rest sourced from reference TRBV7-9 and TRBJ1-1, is DTGVSQNPRHKITKRGQNVTFRCDPISEHNRLYWYRQTLGQGPEFLTYFQNEAQLEKSRLLSDRFSAERPKGSFSTLEIQRTEQGDSAMYLCASSPLGEAEAFFGQGTRLTVV.

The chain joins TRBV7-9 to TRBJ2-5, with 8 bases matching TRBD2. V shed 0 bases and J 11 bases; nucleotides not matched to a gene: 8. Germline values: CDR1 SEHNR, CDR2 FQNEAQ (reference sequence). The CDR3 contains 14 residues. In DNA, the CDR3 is TGTGCCAGCAGCTTAGCTAGCGGGATTTGGGAGCAGTACTTC. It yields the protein CASSLASGIWEQYF.

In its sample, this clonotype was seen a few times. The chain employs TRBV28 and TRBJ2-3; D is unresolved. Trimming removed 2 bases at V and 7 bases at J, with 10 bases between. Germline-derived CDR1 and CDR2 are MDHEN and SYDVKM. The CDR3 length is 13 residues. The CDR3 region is CASSLKTYHTQYF. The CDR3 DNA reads TGTGCCAGCAGTTTAAAGACCTACCATACGCAGTATTTT.